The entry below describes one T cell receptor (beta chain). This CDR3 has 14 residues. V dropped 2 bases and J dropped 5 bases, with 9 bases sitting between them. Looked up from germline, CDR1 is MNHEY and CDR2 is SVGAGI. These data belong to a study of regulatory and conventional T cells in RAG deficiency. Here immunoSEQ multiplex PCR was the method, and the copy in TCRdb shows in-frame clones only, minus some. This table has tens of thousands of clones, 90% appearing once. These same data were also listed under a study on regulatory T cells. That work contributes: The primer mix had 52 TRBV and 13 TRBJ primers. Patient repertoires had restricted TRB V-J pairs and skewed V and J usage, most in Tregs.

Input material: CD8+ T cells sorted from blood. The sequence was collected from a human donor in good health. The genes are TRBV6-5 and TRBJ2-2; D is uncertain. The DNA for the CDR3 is TGTGCCAGCAGTTACGGGGTGTATACCGGGGAGCTGTTTTTT. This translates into CASSYGVYTGELFF.